Below are 11 T cell receptor beta chains sequenced from a single sample in a study of OX40 agonist ivuxolimab in advanced cancers. Libraries were prepared by immunoSEQ multiplex PCR; TCRdb keeps only in-frame clonotypes and omits some of them. The sample contains 75,000 to 80,000 clones, just under 85% of which appear only once. The sample was CD4+ or CD8+ T cells sorted from blood, taken in a trial of the OX40 agonist ivuxolimab. These receptors were taken from an adult with an advanced solid tumor such as melanoma, head and neck, liver or kidney cancer.

This clone has a handful of counts. The chain employs TRBV9 and TRBJ1-4; 8 positions match TRBD1. Germline CDR1 and CDR2: SGDLS and YYNGEE. Trimming took 4 bases from V and 7 from J; bases not matched to a gene: 6. CDR3 size: 14 residues. CDR3 DNA sequence: TGTGCCAGCAGCTTGTCGCAGGGGGCTGAAAAACTGTTTTTT. Its protein product is CASSLSQGAEKLFF.

This clone was seen a single time. This chain uses TRBV19 with TRBJ1-5; D may be TRBD1 (6 bases). CDR1 is LNHDA and CDR2 is SQIVND in the germline V gene (reference sequence). V lost 5 bases and J lost 7, with 12 bases in between. The CDR3 extends over 13 amino acids. CDR3 coding DNA: TGTGCCAGTAGTGTCGCAGGGGAGCAGCCCCAGCATTTT. Its translation is CASSVAGEQPQHF. Full variable domain (missing parts from reference TRBV19 and TRBJ1-5): DGGITQSPKYLFRKEGQNVTLSCEQNLNHDAMYWYRQDPGQGLRLIYYSQIVNDFQKGDIAEGYSVSREKKESFPLTVTSAQKNPTAFYLCASSVAGEQPQHFGDGTRLSIL.

The J gene is TRBJ2-3, the V gene TRBV5-1; D is undetermined. V was pared by 0 bases and J by 2 bases, with 4 bases between. CDR3 length: 13 amino acids. Germline CDR1 is SGHRS and CDR2 is YFSETQ. CDR3 nucleotide sequence: TGCGCCAGCAGCTTGGGGACCACAGATACGCAGTATTTT. Translation: CASSLGTTDTQYF.

This chain uses TRBV9 with TRBJ2-2, with D possibly matching TRBD1 (5 bases). From germline, CDR1 is SGDLS and CDR2 YYNGEE. The CDR3 length is 14 residues. Trimming removed 0 bases at V and 4 bases at J, with 7 bases between. The CDR3 sequence is CASSVAGPTGELFF. DNA for the CDR3: TGTGCCAGCAGCGTAGCAGGGCCCACCGGGGAGCTGTTTTTT.

V is TRBV9 and J is TRBJ1-2; D remains unclear. Trimming left V 0 bases short and J 8 bases short, with 20 bases between. Germline CDR1 SGDLS, CDR2 YYNGEE. CDR3 length equals 16 residues. CDR3 region: CASSVEPADPSGGYTF. The CDR3 nucleotides are TGTGCCAGCAGCGTAGAGCCGGCAGACCCATCGGGAGGCTACACCTTC.

This chain connects TRBV18 to TRBJ2-7, with D perhaps TRBD2 (6 bases). Germline V gene data show CDR1 as KGHSH and CDR2 as LQKENI. The CDR3 runs 14 residues. V lost 3 bases and J lost 5, with 14 bases in between. The CDR3, as DNA: TGTGCCAGCTCACCCTCGGGCTCGGGGGACGAGCAGTACTTC. Encoded protein: CASSPSGSGDEQYF.

The gene calls are TRBV4-2 and TRBJ2-5; 10 bases align to TRBD2. CDR1 and CDR2 (germline): LGHNA, YNFKEQ. This CDR3 region has 16 residues. The V segment lost 4 bases and the J segment 3 bases; nucleotides outside the gene matches: 8. The CDR3 protein is CASSPQGTSAEETQYF. CDR3 DNA sequence: TGTGCCAGCAGCCCTCAAGGGACTAGCGCAGAAGAGACCCAGTACTTC.

The gene calls are TRBV29-1 and TRBJ1-1, with D maybe TRBD1 (5 bases). The V gene lost 6 bases and the J gene lost 3 bases, with 14 bases spanning the gap. The germline gives CDR1 SQVTM, CDR2 ANQGSEA. The CDR3 totals 13 residues. This chain's CDR3 is CSVMSGLDTEAFF. CDR3 nucleotides: TGCAGCGTGATGTCAGGGTTGGACACTGAAGCTTTCTTT.

CDR3 nucleotide sequence: TGCGCCAGCAGCTTGGTGGGACTAGCGGAGAATGAGCAGTTCTTC. It encodes CASSLVGLAENEQFF. The genes are TRBV5-1 and TRBJ2-1, with 11 bases aligning to TRBD2. CDR3 size: 15 residues. The ends lost 0 bases at V and 7 bases at J; junction bases unmatched: 3. CDR1 and CDR2 (germline): SGHRS, YFSETQ.

The chain carries TRBV18 and TRBJ1-5; D gene ambiguous. V was cut by 4 bases and J by 3 bases, with 19 bases left in between. Germline CDR1 KGHSH, CDR2 LQKENI. This CDR3 spans 17 amino acids. CDR3 in amino acids: CASSQVHPPPINQPQHF. The CDR3 region has the DNA TGTGCCAGCTCACAGGTCCATCCCCCCCCTATCAATCAGCCCCAGCATTTT.

This rearrangement joins TRBV7-6 to TRBJ2-5; TRBD1 agrees at 8 bases. V shed 3 bases, J shed 5 bases, and the junction held 2 bases outside the gene matches. Looked up from germline, CDR1 is SGHVS and CDR2 is FNYEAQ. The CDR3 covers 13 residues. The CDR3 sequence: CASSFRQGETQYF. CDR3 nucleotide sequence: TGTGCCAGCAGCTTCCGACAGGGGGAGACCCAGTACTTC.